The present T cell receptor beta chain was sequenced within a study of blood T cell repertoires in COVID-19. In the study overall: Acute-phase and convalescent COVID-19 samples originated in the United States, Italy and Spain. Sources were T cells, B-cell-depleted T cells, or PBMCs; the material itself was cDNA or gDNA.

Repertoires were generated with immunoSEQ multiplex PCR, while TCRdb's copy carries only in-frame clones and drops some. The sample has approximately 300,000 clones; approximately 90% are singletons. Trimming left V 3 bases short and J 0 bases short, with 25 bases between. CDR1 and CDR2 from the germline V gene are SGDLS and YYNGEE. The CDR3 totals 20 residues. This clone was recorded only once. The chain carries TRBV9 and TRBJ2-1, with D tentatively TRBD2 (6 bases). The sequencing input was peripheral blood. The origin of this receptor is a woman between 40 and 55 years old with acute or convalescent COVID-19. CDR3 protein: CASSAPRNGGGASSYNEQFF. Here the CDR3 DNA reads TGTGCCAGCAGCGCTCCTCGAAATGGTGGCGGGGCTAGCTCCTACAATGAGCAGTTCTTC.